This TCR beta chain is drawn from a study of T cell changes during pregnancy in multiple sclerosis. CDR1 and CDR2 (germline): LNHDA, SQIVND (reference sequence). The CDR3 loop spans 15 amino acids. Trimming took off 3 bases at V and 2 bases at J, with 13 bases between the two ends. Here immunoSEQ multiplex PCR was the method, and the copy in TCRdb shows in-frame clones only, minus some. The sample shows 50,000 to 65,000 clones, around nine tenths of them seen only once. The specimen was CD8+ T cells from peripheral blood mononuclear cells, collected before pregnancy. The origin of this receptor is a female donor with multiple sclerosis, enrolled in a pregnancy study. The V and J genes are TRBV19 and TRBJ1-1; D gene unclear. The CDR3 region has the DNA TGTGCCAGTAGTATCCATGGGGAGTTAAACACTGAAGCTTTCTTT. Translated: CASSIHGELNTEAFF.